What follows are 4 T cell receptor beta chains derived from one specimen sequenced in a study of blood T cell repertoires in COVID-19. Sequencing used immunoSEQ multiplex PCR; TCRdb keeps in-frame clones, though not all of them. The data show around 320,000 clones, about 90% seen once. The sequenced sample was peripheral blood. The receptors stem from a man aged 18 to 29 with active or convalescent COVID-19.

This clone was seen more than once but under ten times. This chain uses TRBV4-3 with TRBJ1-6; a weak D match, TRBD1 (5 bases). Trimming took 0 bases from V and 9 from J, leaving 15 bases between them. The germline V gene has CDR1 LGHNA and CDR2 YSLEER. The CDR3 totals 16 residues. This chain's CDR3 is CASSQDREGLGSPLHF. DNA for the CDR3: TGCGCCAGCAGCCAAGATCGAGAGGGACTCGGTTCACCCCTCCACTTT.

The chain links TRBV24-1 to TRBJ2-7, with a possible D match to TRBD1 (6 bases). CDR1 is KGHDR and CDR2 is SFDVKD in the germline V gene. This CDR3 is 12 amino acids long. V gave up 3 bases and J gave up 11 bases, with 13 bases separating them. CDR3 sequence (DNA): TGTGCCACCAGTGATGAACAGGGATTTGAGTACTTC. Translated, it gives CATSDEQGFEYF.

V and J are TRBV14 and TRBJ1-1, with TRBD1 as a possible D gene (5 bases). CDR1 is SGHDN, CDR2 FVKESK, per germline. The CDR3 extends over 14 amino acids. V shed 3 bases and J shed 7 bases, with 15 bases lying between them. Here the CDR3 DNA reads TGTGCCAGCAGCCACGCTTACGGACACCTTGAAGCTTTCTTT. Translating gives CASSHAYGHLEAFF.

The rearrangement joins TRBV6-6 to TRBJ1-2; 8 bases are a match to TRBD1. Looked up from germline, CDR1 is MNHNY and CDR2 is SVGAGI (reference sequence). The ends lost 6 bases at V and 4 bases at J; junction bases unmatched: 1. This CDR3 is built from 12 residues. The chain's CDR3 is CASRGQGYGYTF. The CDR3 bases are TGTGCCAGCAGAGGACAGGGCTATGGCTACACCTTC.